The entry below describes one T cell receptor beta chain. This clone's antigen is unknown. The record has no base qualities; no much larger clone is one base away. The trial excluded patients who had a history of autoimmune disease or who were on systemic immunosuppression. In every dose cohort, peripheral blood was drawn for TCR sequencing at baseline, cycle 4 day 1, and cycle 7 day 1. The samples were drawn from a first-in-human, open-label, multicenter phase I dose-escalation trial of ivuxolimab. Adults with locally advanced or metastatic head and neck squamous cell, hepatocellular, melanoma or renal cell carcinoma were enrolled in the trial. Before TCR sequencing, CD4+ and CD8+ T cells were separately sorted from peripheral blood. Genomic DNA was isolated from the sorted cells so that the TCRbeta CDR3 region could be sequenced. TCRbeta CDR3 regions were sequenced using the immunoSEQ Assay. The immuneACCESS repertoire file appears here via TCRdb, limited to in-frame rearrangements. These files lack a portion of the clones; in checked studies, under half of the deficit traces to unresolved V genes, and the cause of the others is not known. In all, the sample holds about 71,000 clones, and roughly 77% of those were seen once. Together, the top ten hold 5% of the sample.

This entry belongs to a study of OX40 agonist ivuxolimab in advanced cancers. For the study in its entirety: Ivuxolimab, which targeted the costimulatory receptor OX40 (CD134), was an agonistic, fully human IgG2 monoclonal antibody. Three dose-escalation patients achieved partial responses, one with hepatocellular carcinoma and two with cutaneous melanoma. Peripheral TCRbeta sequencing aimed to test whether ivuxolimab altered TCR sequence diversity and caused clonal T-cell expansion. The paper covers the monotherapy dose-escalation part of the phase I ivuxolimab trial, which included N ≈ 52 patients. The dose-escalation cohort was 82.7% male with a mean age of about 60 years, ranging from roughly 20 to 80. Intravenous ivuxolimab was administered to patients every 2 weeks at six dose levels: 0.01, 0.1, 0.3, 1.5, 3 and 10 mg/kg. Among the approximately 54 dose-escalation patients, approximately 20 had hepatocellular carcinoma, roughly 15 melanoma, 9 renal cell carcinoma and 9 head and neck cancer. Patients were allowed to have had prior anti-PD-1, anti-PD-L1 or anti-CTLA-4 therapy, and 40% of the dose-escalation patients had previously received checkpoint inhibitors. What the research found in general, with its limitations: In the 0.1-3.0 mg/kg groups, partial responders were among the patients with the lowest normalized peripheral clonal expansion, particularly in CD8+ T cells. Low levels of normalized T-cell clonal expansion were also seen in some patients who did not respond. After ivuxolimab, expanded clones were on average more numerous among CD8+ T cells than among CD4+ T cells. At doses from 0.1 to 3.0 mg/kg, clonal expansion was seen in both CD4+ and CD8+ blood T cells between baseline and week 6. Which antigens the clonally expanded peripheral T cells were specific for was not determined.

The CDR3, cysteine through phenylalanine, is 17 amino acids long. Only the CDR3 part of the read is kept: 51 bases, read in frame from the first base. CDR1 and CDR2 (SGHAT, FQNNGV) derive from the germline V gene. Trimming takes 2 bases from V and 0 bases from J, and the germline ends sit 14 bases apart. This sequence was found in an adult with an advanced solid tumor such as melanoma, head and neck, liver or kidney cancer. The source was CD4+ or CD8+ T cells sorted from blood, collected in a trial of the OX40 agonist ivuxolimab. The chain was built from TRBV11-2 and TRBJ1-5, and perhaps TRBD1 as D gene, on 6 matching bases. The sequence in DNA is TGTGCCAGCAGCTTATTTGCCGGGACAACTAGCAATCAGCCCCAGCATTTT. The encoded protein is CASSLFAGTTSNQPQHF.